This T cell receptor (beta chain) was recovered during a study of T cells after yellow fever vaccination. The CDR3 runs to 9 residues. Looked up from germline, CDR1 is WNHNN and CDR2 is SYGVQD (reference sequence). Turning to this clonotype: Its target is unknown. A junction boundary mismatches the germline segment, possibly from a read error.

Findings and limits, study-wide: After the booster, 96% of CD4 and 88% of CD8 primary-response clones were re-detected. It was a small share of clonotypes that appeared in both CD4 and CD8 compartments. Contamination by abundant bulk-population clonotypes could be present in FACS-sorted repertoires.

5'RACE template switching added a universal primer site and UMIs to TCR cDNA. TCRdb recomputed calls from the 5' RACE reads with MiXCR, one row per CDR3 protein. The sample lists about 320,000 distinct CDR3 sequences; roughly 4.3% were seen once. The starting material was PBMCs, obtained 15 days after the yellow fever booster vaccination. The chain combines TRBV10-1 with TRBJ1-5, with a tentative D call TRBD1 (5 bases). The TCR comes from a young man who received the YFV17D yellow fever vaccine. CDR3 sequence: CAIKSDKNF. In nucleotides, the CDR3 is TGCGCCATAAAATCGGACAAGAATTTT.